This T cell receptor (beta chain) was sequenced during a study of human T cells and chemical hapten exposure. Time point meaning: healthy volunteer bleed at 2 weeks. Unseparated into fractions, whole blood served as the source from which total RNA was extracted. The CDR3 has 13 amino acids. The germline V gene encodes CDR1 GTSNPN and CDR2 SVGIG (reference sequence). V gave up 3 bases and J gave up 5 bases, with 13 bases separating them. TCRdb processed the RACE reads anew with MiXCR; each CDR3 protein has one entry. The table includes about 130,000 distinct CDR3 sequences, approximately 9.5% detected once.

The source material was whole blood. The origin of this receptor is a male donor in good health. Some clones in this sample may be carry-over from other donors' samples. The chain employs TRBV30 and TRBJ1-1, with D possibly being TRBD1 (6 bases). The chain's CDR3 is CAWSRQALTEAFF. CDR3 bases: TGTGCCTGGAGCCGACAGGCACTAACTGAAGCTTTCTTT.